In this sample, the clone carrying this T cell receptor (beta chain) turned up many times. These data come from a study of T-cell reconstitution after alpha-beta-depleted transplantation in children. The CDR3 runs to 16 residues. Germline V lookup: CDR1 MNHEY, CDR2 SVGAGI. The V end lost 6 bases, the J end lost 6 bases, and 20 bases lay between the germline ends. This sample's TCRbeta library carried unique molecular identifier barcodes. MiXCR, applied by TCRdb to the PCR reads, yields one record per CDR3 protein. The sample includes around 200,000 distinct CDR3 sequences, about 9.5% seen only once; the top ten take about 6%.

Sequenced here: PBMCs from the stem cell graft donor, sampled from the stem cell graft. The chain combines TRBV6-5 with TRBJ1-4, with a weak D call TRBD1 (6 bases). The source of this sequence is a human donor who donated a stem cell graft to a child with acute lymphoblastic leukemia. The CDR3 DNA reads TGTGCCAGCAGCTCCTCCAACAGGGCAGCGTATGAAAAACTGTTTTTT. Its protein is CASSSSNRAAYEKLFF.